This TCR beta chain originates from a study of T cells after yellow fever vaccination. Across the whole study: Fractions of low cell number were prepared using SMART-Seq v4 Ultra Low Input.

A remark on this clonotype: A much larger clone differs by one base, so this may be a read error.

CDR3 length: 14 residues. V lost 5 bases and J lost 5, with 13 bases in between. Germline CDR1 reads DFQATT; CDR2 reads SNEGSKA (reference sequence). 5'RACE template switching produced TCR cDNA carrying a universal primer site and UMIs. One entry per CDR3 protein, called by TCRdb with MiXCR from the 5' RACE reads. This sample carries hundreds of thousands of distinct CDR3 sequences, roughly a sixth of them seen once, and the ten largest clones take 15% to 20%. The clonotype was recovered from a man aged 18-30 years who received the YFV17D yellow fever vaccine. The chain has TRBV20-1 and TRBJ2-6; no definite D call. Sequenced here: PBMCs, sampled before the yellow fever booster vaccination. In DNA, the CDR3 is TGCAGTGCTGCCGGAGTGTCTCGGGCCAACGTCCTGACTTTC. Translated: CSAAGVSRANVLTF.